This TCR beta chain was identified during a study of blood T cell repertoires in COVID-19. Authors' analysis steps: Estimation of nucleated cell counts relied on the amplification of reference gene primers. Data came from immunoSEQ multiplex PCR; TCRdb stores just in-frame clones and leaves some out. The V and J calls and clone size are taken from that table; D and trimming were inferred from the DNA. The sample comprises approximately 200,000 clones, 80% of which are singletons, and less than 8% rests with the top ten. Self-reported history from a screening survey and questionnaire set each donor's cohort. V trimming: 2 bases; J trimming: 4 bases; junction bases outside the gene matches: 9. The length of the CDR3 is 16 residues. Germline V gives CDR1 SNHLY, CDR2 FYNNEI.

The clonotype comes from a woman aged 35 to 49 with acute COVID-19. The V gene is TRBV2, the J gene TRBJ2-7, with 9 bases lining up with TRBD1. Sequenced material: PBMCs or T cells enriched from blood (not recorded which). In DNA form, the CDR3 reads TGTGCCAGCAGTGAATATAGGACAGGGGTTTCTTACGAGCAGTACTTC. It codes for CASSEYRTGVSYEQYF.